The TCR beta chain described here comes from a study of T-cell reconstitution after alpha-beta-depleted transplantation in children (dated by TCRdb to between 2015 and 2016). Context from the whole study: The study quantitatively tracked T-cell immune reconstitution after TCRalphabeta/CD19-depleted allogeneic hematopoietic cell transplantation in children using TCR repertoire profiling.

The paper as a whole reports these results and caveats: Apparently early alphabetaT-cell count recovery about two months after transplant reportedly relied on only several hundred rapidly expanded clones derived from non-depleted graft cells. The high TCRbeta diversity at day 60 in some patients was ascribed to recipient T cells and intrathymic progenitors that had survived conditioning. Over subsequent months, a decline in hyperexpanded clone frequencies was noted, and after one year, T-cell counts and TCRbeta diversity were mostly ascribed to newly produced T cells.

Reading from cysteine to phenylalanine, the CDR3 counts 12 amino acids. Just CDR3 DNA is preserved here, 36 bases in frame from base 1. Trimming removed 4 bases from V and 9 bases from J; the gene matches leave 5 bases unexplained. CDR1 and CDR2 (SGHTA, FQGNSA) derive from the germline V gene. This clonotype was counted ten times or more. Its antigen remains undetermined. No per-base quality is available; no much larger clone lies one base away. Library construction relied on PCR. Sequencing was carried out with an Illumina HiSeq 2500. TCR library preparation used molecular barcoding, with unique molecular identifiers applied to normalize quantification of the TCRbeta repertoire. The public reads were reanalyzed by TCRdb: fastp trimming at Q25, MiXCR alignment, in-frame beta chains only. Every CDR3 protein is listed once, alongside the most common genes and DNA of its rows. This sample is represented by about 110,000 distinct CDR3 sequences; around 6.4% of them were singletons. The ten largest clones capture approximately 23% of the sample.

What the treatment or condition label conveys for this sample: allogeneic hematopoietic cell transplantation with graft depleted of TCRalphabeta T cells and CD19 B cells. The children who served as transplant recipients had been given grafts of TCRalphabeta/CD19-depleted allogeneic hematopoietic cells. The TCR sequence derives from a male patient between 2 and 10 years old who had a stem cell transplant for acute lymphoblastic leukemia, so the T cells may come from the graft donor. The specimen was PBMCs, mostly from graft donor cells, collected 360 days after TCRalphabeta/CD19-depleted stem cell transplant. The sequence links TRBV7-2 to TRBJ1-1, and 7 junction bases match TRBD1. In nucleotides, the sequence is TGTGCCAGCAGCTCGATGGACAGGAAAGCTTTCTTT. This codes for CASSSMDRKAFF.